This entry lists 10 T cell receptor beta chains sequenced from one sample in a study of T cells in narcolepsy. Repertoires were generated with immunoSEQ multiplex PCR, while TCRdb's copy carries only in-frame clones and drops some. Of 25,000 to 35,000 clones in the sample, 70% to 80% were seen once. Sequencing was performed on CD45RA- memory CD4+ T cells from PBMCs. All receptors come from a human donor with narcolepsy.

The chain links TRBV5-1 to TRBJ1-1; D unclear. Germline V gene data show CDR1 as SGHRS and CDR2 as YFSETQ. The V end was cut by 6 bases, the J end by 6 bases, with 18 bases between. The CDR3 covers 14 residues. DNA of the CDR3: TGCGCCAGCACCGCCTCAGACGGTAGGGCTGAAGCTTTCTTT. Translating gives CASTASDGRAEAFF.

This rearrangement joins TRBV7-3 to TRBJ2-3; TRBD2 agrees at 7 bases. This CDR3 is built from 16 residues. Per germline, CDR1 SGHTA and CDR2 FQGTGA. J gave up 4 bases and V 5 bases, and 12 bases lay outside the gene matches. The CDR3 coding sequence is TGTGCCAGCAGCCCCCTGAGGGGAGGGCAATCAGATACGCAGTATTTT. Its translation: CASSPLRGGQSDTQYF.

The rearrangement links TRBV28 to TRBJ2-1, with TRBD1 matching 8 bases. Germline values: CDR1 MDHEN, CDR2 SYDVKM. Unmatched junction bases numbered 15, after V lost 7 bases and J lost 10 bases. CDR3 length: 15 amino acids. For the CDR3, the DNA is TGTGCCAGCACCATAGGGGAGACAGGGGCCAGCGAGCAGTTCTTC. This translates into CASTIGETGASEQFF.

The genes are TRBV29-1 and TRBJ2-7; 8 nucleotides match TRBD1. Germline V gene lookup returns CDR1 SQVTM and CDR2 ANQGSEA. Trimming removed 5 bases from V and 6 bases from J; junction bases left unmatched: 9. The length of the CDR3 is 13 residues. The CDR3 DNA is TGCAGCGTTCTACCGACAGGGGAACGCGAGCAGTACTTC. Translating it yields CSVLPTGEREQYF.

V is TRBV5-1 and J is TRBJ2-1; D is unresolved. Trimming removed 0 bases at V and 13 bases at J, with 20 bases between. The CDR3 runs to 15 residues. Germline CDR1 SGHRS, CDR2 YFSETQ. CDR3 region: CASSLVGVKGGDQFF. The DNA of the CDR3 is TGCGCCAGCAGCTTGGTCGGTGTGAAAGGCGGAGATCAGTTCTTC.

This rearrangement joins TRBV19 to TRBJ1-5, with 8 bases lining up with TRBD1. In germline, CDR1 is LNHDA, CDR2 SQIVND (reference sequence). The CDR3 spans 14 residues. J gave up 2 bases and V 10 bases, and 7 bases lay outside the gene matches. CDR3: CATSDRAGNQPQHF. The CDR3 region has the DNA TGTGCCACTTCGGACAGGGCTGGCAATCAGCCCCAGCATTTT.

This clone was counted a few times. This chain uses TRBV7-7 with TRBJ2-2, with a possible D match to TRBD2 (5 bases). Trimming pared 2 bases from V and 5 bases from J, leaving 9 bases between. The CDR3 consists of 14 residues. Looked up from germline, CDR1 is SSHAT and CDR2 is FNYEAQ (reference sequence). CDR3 sequence reads: CASSLSGITGELFF. CDR3 coding DNA: TGTGCCAGCAGCTTATCGGGGATTACCGGGGAGCTGTTTTTT.

This clone has just one count. The rearrangement uses TRBV28 and TRBJ1-5; TRBD1 matches at 8 bases. The ends lost 5 bases at V and 7 bases at J; junction bases unmatched: 4. CDR1 and CDR2 from the germline V gene are MDHEN and SYDVKM. The CDR3 sequence is 13 residues long. In nucleotides, the CDR3 is TGTGCCAGCAGTCCGGACAGGGTACAGCCCCAGCATTTT. Amino acids: CASSPDRVQPQHF.

The J gene is TRBJ2-3, the V gene TRBV30; 11 nucleotides match TRBD2. CDR1 and CDR2 from the germline V gene are GTSNPN and SVGIG (reference sequence). The CDR3 is 16 amino acids. Trimming cost V 4 bases and J 5 bases; bases outside gene matches: 11. The DNA of the CDR3 is TGTGCCTGGACCAAAAGACTAGCGGGAACGGGAGATACGCAGTATTTT. It translates to CAWTKRLAGTGDTQYF.

The CDR3 coding sequence is TGTGCCAGCAGCTTATGGGCAGGTGACAATCAGCCCCAGCATTTT. This gives the protein CASSLWAGDNQPQHF. This chain connects TRBV11-1 to TRBJ1-5; D is uncertain. The CDR3 runs to 15 residues. CDR1 and CDR2 (germline): SGHAT, FQDESV (reference sequence). Trimming shortened V by 2 bases and J by 3 bases, and 11 bases separated the two germline ends.